The present entry profiles one TCR beta chain with its context. The antigen remains undetermined. This specimen comes from a study of shared clonotypes between healthy human individuals. From CD4+ cells came CD45RA+ naive and CD45RA-negative memory subsets. The repertoire was sequenced with immunoSEQ multiplex PCR; TCRdb's copy has only in-frame clones and lacks some. The sample consists of 950,000 to 1,300,000 clones, 70% to 80% of them appearing once. This CDR3 has 14 residues. The V and J ends lost 5 bases and 1 base respectively, with 11 bases between them. The germline V gene encodes CDR1 MNHEY and CDR2 SMNVEV (reference sequence). Points from the study as a whole: Sequencing depth was expected to affect clonotype sharing among donors. Incompleteness in sorted-subset sequencing, despite large depth, was shown by rarefaction. A limitation of the genetic and exposure-history diversity represented arose from few donors.

The chain employs TRBV27 and TRBJ1-1; tentative D call: TRBD1 (5 bases). Sequenced sample: memory CD4+ T cells sorted from blood. The subset here: CD45RA-negative fraction. This TCR came from a man aged 18 to 35 in good health. The CDR3 region is CASSRGQGNTEAFF. The DNA for the CDR3 is TGTGCCAGCAGTAGAGGGCAGGGGAACACTGAAGCTTTCTTT.